Each of the 5 T cell receptor beta chains below was sequenced from the same sample in a study of shared clonotypes between healthy human individuals. Generated by immunoSEQ multiplex PCR, the TCRdb table keeps only in-frame clones and is missing some. The sample consists of some 2.3 million clones, approximately 95% of them appearing once. The sample was naive CD4+ T cells from PBMCs. Subset given: CD45RA+ positively selected. These receptors were collected from a man aged 18 to 30 in good health. Some clones in this sample may be carry-over from other donors' samples.

This chain uses TRBV4-3 with TRBJ2-7; D is unresolved. This CDR3 is built from 18 residues. CDR1 LGHNA and CDR2 YSLEER come from the germline V gene. V lost 0 bases and J 3 bases, leaving 21 bases between the germline ends. The CDR3 region has the DNA TGCGCCAGCAGCCAAGATCTTTCTGACGGATCGGGTGACTACGAGCAGTACTTC. Its translation is CASSQDLSDGSGDYEQYF.

This chain uses TRBV7-9 with TRBJ1-2, with D unclear. Germline CDR1 SEHNR, CDR2 FQNEAQ (reference sequence). V was cut by 5 bases and J by 2 bases, with 24 bases left in between. The CDR3 has 18 amino acids. The CDR3 loop is CASSPWAEIKRLNYGYTF. CDR3 DNA: TGTGCCAGCAGCCCATGGGCCGAAATAAAAAGATTAAACTATGGCTACACCTTC.

The chain recombines TRBV27 with TRBJ2-7; perhaps TRBD2 as D (5 bases). Between the trimmed V and J ends, which lost 5 bases and 4 bases, there was a span of 12 bases. This CDR3 comprises 13 residues. Germline lookup yields CDR1 MNHEY and CDR2 SMNVEV (reference sequence). The CDR3 DNA reads TGTGCCAGCAGTAGCCTCGGGATTTACGAGCAGTACTTC. Protein product: CASSSLGIYEQYF.

The J gene is TRBJ1-1, the V gene TRBV6-1; 9 nucleotides line up with TRBD1. CDR3 length: 15 residues. V lost 4 bases and J lost 8; bases outside the gene matches: 11. Germline V CDR1 and CDR2: MNHNS, SASEGT. CDR3 protein: CASSVLQGASPEAFF. Here the CDR3 DNA reads TGTGCCAGCAGTGTTTTACAGGGGGCCTCACCGGAAGCTTTCTTT.

The chain has TRBV11-2 and TRBJ1-2; no clear D. Between the trimmed V and J ends, which lost 5 bases and 8 bases, there was a span of 27 bases. CDR3 length: 17 residues. The germline V gene has CDR1 SGHAT and CDR2 FQNNGV. The CDR3 DNA follows: TGTGCCAGCAGCCCCTCGGGTACGGGAGGATCGATCTGGGGCTACACCTTC. It specifies CASSPSGTGGSIWGYTF.